These 14 T cell receptor beta chains were all obtained from the same sample, sequenced in a study of T cell changes during pregnancy in multiple sclerosis (dated by TCRdb to 2018 to 2020). The library was built by means of the immunoSEQ multiplex PCR assay. TCRdb took this table from immuneACCESS and kept in-frame rearrangements with V and J called. Such tables lack part of the clones; where checked against another copy, unresolved V genes explain under half of the gap, and the rest is unexplained. This sample lists tens of thousands of clones; around 95% were detected once. Around 1.4% of the sample lies in the top ten. The material was peripheral blood, obtained in the third trimester of pregnancy. The receptors originated from a female donor in good health, enrolled as a control in a pregnancy study.

V usage is TRBV11-2 and J usage is TRBJ1-1; 7 bases are shared with TRBD1. With 5 bases clipped from V and 0 bases from J, the junction kept 6 bases outside the gene matches. Germline loops: CDR1 SGHAT, CDR2 FQNNGV. CDR3 length equals 15 residues. The CDR3 DNA sequence: TGTGCCAGCAGCCCAACGACAGGGATGAACACTGAAGCTTTCTTT. Translated, it gives CASSPTTGMNTEAFF. The complete variable domain, with remaining parts taken from reference TRBV11-2 and TRBJ1-1, reads EAGVAQSPRYKIIEKRQSVAFWCNPISGHATLYWYQQILGQGPKLLIQFQNNGVVDDSQLPKDRFSAERLKGVDSTLKIQPAKLEDSAVYLCASSPTTGMNTEAFFGQGTRLTVV.

The chain is built from TRBV9 and TRBJ2-2, with D perhaps matching TRBD2 (5 bases). The CDR3 runs 13 residues. The germline V gene has CDR1 SGDLS and CDR2 YYNGEE. The germline V and J ends were trimmed by 3 bases and 3 bases, with 6 bases remaining between them. CDR3 region: CASSEGDTGELFF. The CDR3 bases are TGTGCCAGCAGCGAGGGAGACACCGGGGAGCTGTTTTTT.

This chain uses TRBV28 with TRBJ2-5; 13 nucleotides line up with TRBD2. Germline V gives CDR1 MDHEN, CDR2 SYDVKM. V trimming: 5 bases; J trimming: 1 base; junction bases outside the gene matches: 4. The CDR3 runs 16 residues. Here the CDR3 reads CASSPWTSGSQETQYF. The CDR3 nucleotides read TGTGCCAGCAGTCCTTGGACTAGCGGGAGCCAAGAGACCCAGTACTTC.

The V call is TRBV6-1, the J call TRBJ2-5; 14 bases agree with TRBD2. The CDR3 totals 19 residues. Germline V lookup: CDR1 MNHNS, CDR2 SASEGT. Unmatched junction bases numbered 8, after V lost 2 bases and J lost 0 bases. DNA of the CDR3: TGTGCCAGCAGTGAACCCCAAGGGACTAGCGGGGGTTACCAAGAGACCCAGTACTTC. This codes for CASSEPQGTSGGYQETQYF.

The chain uses TRBV21-1 and TRBJ1-2; TRBD1, the table's D call, lacks a check against the DNA. TRBV21-1 is a recognized pseudogene. CDR3 length: 14 amino acids. The CDR3 is CASSNETGNYGYTF. In DNA, the CDR3 is TGTGCCAGCAGCAACGAGACAGGCAACTATGGCTACACCTTC.

The chain joins TRBV7-6 to TRBJ2-3; 7 bases line up with TRBD2. J gave up 2 bases and V 1 base, and 15 bases lay outside the gene matches. CDR1 and CDR2 (germline): SGHVS, FNYEAQ. CDR3 length: 19 residues. The CDR3 is CASSLGGGPGTDNTDTQYF. The DNA of the CDR3 is TGTGCCAGCAGCTTAGGGGGGGGTCCCGGGACGGATAACACAGATACGCAGTATTTT.

This clone occurred once. In nucleotides, the CDR3 is TGTGCCAGCAGTTTTTCCGGACAGGGAGATACGCAGTATTTT. Translated, it gives CASSFSGQGDTQYF. This chain links TRBV27 with TRBJ2-3; 8 nucleotides align to TRBD1. J lost 5 bases, V lost 3 bases, and 4 bases had no gene match. This CDR3 has 14 residues. CDR1 is MNHEY, CDR2 SMNVEV, per germline (reference sequence).

The rearrangement uses TRBV6-4 and TRBJ2-2; D might be TRBD2 (5 bases). This CDR3 comprises 14 residues. Trimming left V 7 bases short and J 1 base short, with 10 bases between. CDR1 is MRHNA, CDR2 SNTAGT, per germline. Here the CDR3 reads CASTREMNTGELFF. DNA of the CDR3: TGTGCCAGCACAAGGGAGATGAACACCGGGGAGCTGTTTTTT.

The genes are TRBV4-1 and TRBJ2-1; D is undetermined. The CDR3 extends over 14 amino acids. The V gene lost 0 bases and the J gene lost 4 bases, with 7 bases spanning the gap. CDR1 MGHRA and CDR2 YSYEKL come from the germline V gene. The CDR3 bases are TGCGCCAGCAGCCAAGACCCCCAGTACAATGAGCAGTTCTTC. It encodes CASSQDPQYNEQFF.

The chain employs TRBV28 and TRBJ1-4; 9 positions agree with TRBD1. Germline CDR1 and CDR2: MDHEN and SYDVKM. This CDR3 has 17 amino acids. With V trimmed by 6 bases and J by 6 bases, 14 bases remained unmatched. The CDR3 is CASREGQGGMLYEKLFF. DNA for the CDR3: TGTGCCAGCAGGGAGGGACAGGGAGGGATGCTGTATGAAAAACTGTTTTTT. Together with reference TRBV28 and TRBJ1-4, the CDR3 gives the full variable domain: DVKVTQSSRYLVKRTGEKVFLECVQDMDHENMFWYRQDPGLGLRLIYFSYDVKMKEKGDIPEGYSVSREKKERFSLILESASTNQTSMYLCASREGQGGMLYEKLFFGSGTQLSVL.

This chain joins TRBV6-1 and TRBJ2-1; TRBD2 might be the D (5 bases). The CDR3 spans 13 residues. With 5 bases removed from V and 4 bases from J, the gap between germline ends came to 9 bases. Per the germline V gene, CDR1 is MNHNS and CDR2 is SASEGT. As DNA, the CDR3 is TGTGCCAGCAGTTTTAGCGATTACAATGAGCAGTTCTTC. It encodes CASSFSDYNEQFF.

V and J are TRBV19 and TRBJ2-3; 7 positions agree with TRBD2. From germline, CDR1 is LNHDA and CDR2 SQIVND (reference sequence). The CDR3 has 16 residues. After removal of 6 bases from V and 0 bases from J, the junction contained 9 bases not matched to a gene. This CDR3 is CASSDLLATSTDTQYF. The CDR3 nucleotides read TGTGCCAGTAGCGATCTACTAGCGACTAGCACAGATACGCAGTATTTT.

The rearrangement joins TRBV2 to TRBJ2-7; 10 bases align to TRBD1. The J segment lost 7 bases and the V segment lost 1 base, leaving 13 bases of the junction unmatched. CDR3 length: 17 residues. Germline values: CDR1 SNHLY, CDR2 FYNNEI. CDR3 amino acids: CASSEGPHVGTGVEQYF. In DNA form, the CDR3 reads TGTGCCAGCAGTGAAGGACCCCATGTCGGGACAGGGGTTGAGCAGTACTTC.

This clone was recorded only once. This rearrangement joins TRBV6-1 to TRBJ1-2; 7 bases fit TRBD1. Trimming at V came to 6 bases and at J to 1 base, leaving 5 bases not matched to a gene. The length of the CDR3 is 14 residues. The germline gives CDR1 MNHNS, CDR2 SASEGT. The CDR3 DNA reads as TGTGCCAGCAGGGACAGGACTCTTAACTATGGCTACACCTTC. It translates to CASRDRTLNYGYTF.